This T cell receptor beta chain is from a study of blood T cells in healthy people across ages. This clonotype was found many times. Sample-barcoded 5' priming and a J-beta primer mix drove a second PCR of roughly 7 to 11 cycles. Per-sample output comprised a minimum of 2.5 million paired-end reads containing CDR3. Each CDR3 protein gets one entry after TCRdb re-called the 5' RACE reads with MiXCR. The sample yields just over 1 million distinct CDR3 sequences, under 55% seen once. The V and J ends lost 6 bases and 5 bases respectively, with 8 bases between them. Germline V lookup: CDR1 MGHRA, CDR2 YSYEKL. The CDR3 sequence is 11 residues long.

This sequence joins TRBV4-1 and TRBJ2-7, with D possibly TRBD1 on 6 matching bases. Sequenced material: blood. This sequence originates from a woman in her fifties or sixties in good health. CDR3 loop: CASRTGHEQYF. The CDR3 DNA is TGCGCCAGCAGGACAGGCCACGAGCAGTACTTC.